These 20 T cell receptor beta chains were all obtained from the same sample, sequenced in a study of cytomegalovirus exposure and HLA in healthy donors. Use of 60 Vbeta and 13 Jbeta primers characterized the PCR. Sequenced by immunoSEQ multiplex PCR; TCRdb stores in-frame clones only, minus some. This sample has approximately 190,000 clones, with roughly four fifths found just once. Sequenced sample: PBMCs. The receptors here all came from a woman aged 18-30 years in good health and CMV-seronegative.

The CDR3 DNA sequence: TGTGCCAGCAGTCCCGACAGGGCTGGGGCCAACGTCCTGACTTTC. Protein sequence: CASSPDRAGANVLTF. The V call is TRBV6-5, the J call TRBJ2-6; TRBD1 aligns across 7 bases. The CDR3 sequence is 15 residues long. V lost 5 bases, J lost 2 bases, and 3 bases stayed unmatched. From germline, CDR1 is MNHEY and CDR2 SVGAGI.

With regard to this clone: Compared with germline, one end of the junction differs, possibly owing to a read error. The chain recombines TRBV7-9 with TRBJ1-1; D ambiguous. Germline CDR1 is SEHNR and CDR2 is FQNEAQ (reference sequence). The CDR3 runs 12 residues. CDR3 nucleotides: TGTGCCAGCAGCTTAGCTACGGTTGAAACTTTCTTT. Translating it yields CASSLATVETFF.

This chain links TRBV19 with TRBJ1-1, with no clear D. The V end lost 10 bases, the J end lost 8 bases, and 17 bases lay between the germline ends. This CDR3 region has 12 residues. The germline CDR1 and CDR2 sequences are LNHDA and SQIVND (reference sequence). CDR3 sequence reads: CATGWRAGEAFF. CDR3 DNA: TGTGCCACCGGATGGCGGGCCGGAGAAGCTTTCTTT.

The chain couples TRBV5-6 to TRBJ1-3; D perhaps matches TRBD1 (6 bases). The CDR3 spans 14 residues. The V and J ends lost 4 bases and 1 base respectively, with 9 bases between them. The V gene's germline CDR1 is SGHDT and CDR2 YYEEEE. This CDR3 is CASSLTGSGNTIYF. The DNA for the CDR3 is TGTGCCAGCAGCCTAACAGGGTCTGGAAACACCATATATTTT.

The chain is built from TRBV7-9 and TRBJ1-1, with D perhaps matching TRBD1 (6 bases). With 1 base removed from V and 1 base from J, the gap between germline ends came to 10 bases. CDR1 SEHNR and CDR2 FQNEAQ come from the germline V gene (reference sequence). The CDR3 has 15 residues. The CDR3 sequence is CASSLVPGENTEAFF. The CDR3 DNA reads TGTGCCAGCAGCTTAGTCCCAGGGGAGAACACTGAAGCTTTCTTT.

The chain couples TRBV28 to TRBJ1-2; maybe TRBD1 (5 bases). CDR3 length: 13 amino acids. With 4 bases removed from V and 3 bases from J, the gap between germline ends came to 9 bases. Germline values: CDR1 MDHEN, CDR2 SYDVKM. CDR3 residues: CASSSGGDYGYTF. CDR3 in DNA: TGTGCCAGCAGTTCCGGGGGGGACTATGGCTACACCTTC.

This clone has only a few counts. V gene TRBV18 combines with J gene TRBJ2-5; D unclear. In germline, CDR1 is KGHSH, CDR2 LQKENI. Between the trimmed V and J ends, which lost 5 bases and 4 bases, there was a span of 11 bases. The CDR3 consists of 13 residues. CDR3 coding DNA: TGTGCCAGCTCATCGCCAGGCGCAGAGACCCAGTACTTC. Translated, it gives CASSSPGAETQYF.

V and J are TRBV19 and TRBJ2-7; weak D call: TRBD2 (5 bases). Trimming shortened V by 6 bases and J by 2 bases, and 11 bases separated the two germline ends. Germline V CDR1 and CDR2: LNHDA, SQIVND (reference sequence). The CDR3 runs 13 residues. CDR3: CASSPGITYEQYF. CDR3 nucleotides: TGTGCCAGTAGCCCCGGGATTACCTACGAGCAGTACTTC.

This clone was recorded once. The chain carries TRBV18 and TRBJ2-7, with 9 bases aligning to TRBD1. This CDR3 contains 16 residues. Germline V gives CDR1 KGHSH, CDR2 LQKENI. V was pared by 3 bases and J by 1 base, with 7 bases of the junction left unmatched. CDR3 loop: CASSPLTGGASYEQYF. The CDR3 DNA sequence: TGTGCCAGCTCACCTCTAACAGGGGGCGCGTCCTACGAGCAGTACTTC.

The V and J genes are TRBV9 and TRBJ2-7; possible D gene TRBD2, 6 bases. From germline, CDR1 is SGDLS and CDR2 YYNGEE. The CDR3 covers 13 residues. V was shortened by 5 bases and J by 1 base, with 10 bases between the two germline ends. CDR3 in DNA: TGTGCCAGCAGTGGGACTTTTTCCTACGAGCAGTACTTC. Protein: CASSGTFSYEQYF. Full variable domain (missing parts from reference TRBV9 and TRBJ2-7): DSGVTQTPKHLITATGQRVTLRCSPRSGDLSVYWYQQSLDQGLQFLIQYYNGEERAKGNILERFSAQQFPDLHSELNLSSLELGDSALYFCASSGTFSYEQYFGPGTRLTVT.

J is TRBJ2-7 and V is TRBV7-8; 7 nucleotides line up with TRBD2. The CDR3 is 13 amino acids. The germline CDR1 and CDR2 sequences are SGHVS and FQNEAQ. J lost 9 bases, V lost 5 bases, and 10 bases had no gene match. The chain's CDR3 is CASSRWGGEPQYF. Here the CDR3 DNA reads TGTGCCAGCAGCCGCTGGGGGGGGGAACCGCAGTACTTC.

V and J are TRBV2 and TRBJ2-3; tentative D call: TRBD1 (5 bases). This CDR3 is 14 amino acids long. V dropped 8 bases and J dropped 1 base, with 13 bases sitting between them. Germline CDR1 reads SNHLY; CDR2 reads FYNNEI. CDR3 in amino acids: CASGGDRRTDTQYF. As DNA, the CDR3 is TGTGCCAGCGGTGGAGACAGACGCACAGATACGCAGTATTTT.

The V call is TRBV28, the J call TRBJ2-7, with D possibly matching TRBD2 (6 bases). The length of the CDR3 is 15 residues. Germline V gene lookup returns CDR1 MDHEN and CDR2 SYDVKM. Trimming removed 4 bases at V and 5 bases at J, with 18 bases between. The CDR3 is CASSSGGGKGNEQYF. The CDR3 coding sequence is TGTGCCAGCAGTTCTGGTGGAGGGAAGGGGAACGAGCAGTACTTC.

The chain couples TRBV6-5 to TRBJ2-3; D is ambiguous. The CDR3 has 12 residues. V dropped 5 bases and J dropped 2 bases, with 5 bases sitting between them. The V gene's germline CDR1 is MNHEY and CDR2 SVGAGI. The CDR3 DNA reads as TGTGCCAGCAGTCCAAACACAGATACGCAGTATTTT. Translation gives CASSPNTDTQYF.

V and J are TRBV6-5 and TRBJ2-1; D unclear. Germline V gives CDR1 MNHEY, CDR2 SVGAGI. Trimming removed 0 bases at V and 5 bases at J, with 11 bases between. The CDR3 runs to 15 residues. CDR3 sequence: CASSYSLSIHNEQFF. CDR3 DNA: TGTGCCAGCAGTTACTCGCTCTCTATTCACAATGAGCAGTTCTTC.

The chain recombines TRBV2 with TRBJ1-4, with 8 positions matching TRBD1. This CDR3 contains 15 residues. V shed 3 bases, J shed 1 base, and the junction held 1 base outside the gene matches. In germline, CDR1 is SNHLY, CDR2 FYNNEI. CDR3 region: CASSEDRETNEKLFF. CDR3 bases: TGTGCCAGCAGTGAGGACAGGGAAACTAATGAAAAACTGTTTTTT.

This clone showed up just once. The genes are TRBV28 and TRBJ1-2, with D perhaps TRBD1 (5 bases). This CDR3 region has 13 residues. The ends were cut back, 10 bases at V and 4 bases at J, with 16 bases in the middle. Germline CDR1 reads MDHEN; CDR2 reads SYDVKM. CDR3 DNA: TGTGCCATCGGAACGGGGGTTGCCTATGGCTACACCTTC. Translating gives CAIGTGVAYGYTF.

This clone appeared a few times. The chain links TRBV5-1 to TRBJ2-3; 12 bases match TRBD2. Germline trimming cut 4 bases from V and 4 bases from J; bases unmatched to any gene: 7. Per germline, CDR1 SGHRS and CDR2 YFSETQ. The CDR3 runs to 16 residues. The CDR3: CASSMTSGSGSDTQYF. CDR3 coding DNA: TGCGCCAGCAGCATGACTAGCGGGAGTGGCTCAGATACGCAGTATTTT.

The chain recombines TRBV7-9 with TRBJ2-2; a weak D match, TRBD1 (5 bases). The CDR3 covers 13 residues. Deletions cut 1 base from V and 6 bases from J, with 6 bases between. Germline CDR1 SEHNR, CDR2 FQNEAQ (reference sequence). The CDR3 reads CASSLGTPGELFF. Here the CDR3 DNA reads TGTGCCAGCAGCTTAGGGACACCCGGGGAGCTGTTTTTT.

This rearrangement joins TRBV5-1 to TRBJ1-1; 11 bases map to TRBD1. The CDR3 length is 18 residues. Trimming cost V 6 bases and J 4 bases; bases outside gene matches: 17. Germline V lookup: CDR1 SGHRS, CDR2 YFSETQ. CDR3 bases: TGCGCCAGCAAACGGGCCAAGGTGGACAGGGGGCATAGCACTGAAGCTTTCTTT. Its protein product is CASKRAKVDRGHSTEAFF.